The rows below give T cell receptor beta chains drawn from one sample of a study of shared clonotypes between healthy human individuals. Sequencing used immunoSEQ multiplex PCR; TCRdb keeps in-frame clones, though not all of them. The sample holds some 2,000,000 clones; 90% to 96% are singletons and the top ten take around 0.13%. The sample taken for sequencing was naive CD4+ T cells sorted from blood. The receptor set was obtained from a man aged 18 to 30 in good health. Both conserved end residues are part of each CDR3. Fields, in order: D gene, J gene, V gene, clone size, CDR3 protein, CDR3 DNA. The D gene is left open where the match is weak. Some rows have no size entry. The others give once, few or many, or a class for an expanded clone.

D gene: TRBD1
J gene: TRBJ2-7
V gene: TRBV28
clone size: -
CDR3 protein: CASSDPGTGSDEQYF
CDR3 DNA: TGTGCCAGCAGTGATCCCGGGACAGGTTCCGACGAGCAGTACTTC

D gene: -
J gene: TRBJ1-1
V gene: TRBV11-2
clone size: -
CDR3 protein: CASSLISSTEAFF
CDR3 DNA: TGTGCCAGCAGCTTAATTTCGAGCACTGAAGCTTTCTTT

D gene: TRBD2
J gene: TRBJ2-1
V gene: TRBV5-4
clone size: once
CDR3 protein: CASTDPTSGSPNEQFF
CDR3 DNA: TGTGCCAGCACCGACCCGACTAGCGGTTCACCCAATGAGCAGTTCTTC

D gene: -
J gene: TRBJ1-5
V gene: TRBV15
clone size: -
CDR3 protein: CATSRDATGSQPQHF
CDR3 DNA: TGTGCCACCAGCAGAGATGCCACAGGGTCTCAGCCCCAGCATTTT

D gene: -
J gene: TRBJ1-3
V gene: TRBV25-1
clone size: -
CDR3 protein: CASSDATLTGNTIYF
CDR3 DNA: TGTGCCAGCAGTGACGCGACACTCACTGGAAACACCATATATTTT

D gene: -
J gene: TRBJ2-7
V gene: TRBV11-2
clone size: -
CDR3 protein: CASSLSRGPYEQYF
CDR3 DNA: TGTGCCAGCAGCTTAAGTAGGGGCCCCTACGAGCAGTACTTC

D gene: -
J gene: TRBJ2-5
V gene: TRBV5-6
clone size: -
CDR3 protein: CASSLNYGPRETQYF
CDR3 DNA: TGTGCCAGCAGCTTGAATTATGGCCCTCGGGAGACCCAGTACTTC

D gene: TRBD1
J gene: TRBJ2-7
V gene: TRBV28
clone size: -
CDR3 protein: CASSSPTGRLSYEQYF
CDR3 DNA: TGTGCCAGCAGTTCCCCGACAGGGCGACTGTCCTACGAGCAGTACTTC

D gene: TRBD1
J gene: TRBJ1-2
V gene: TRBV6-1
clone size: -
CDR3 protein: CASSELGQASGYTF
CDR3 DNA: TGTGCCAGCAGTGAACTAGGACAGGCCAGTGGCTACACCTTC

D gene: TRBD1
J gene: TRBJ2-7
V gene: TRBV29-1
clone size: -
CDR3 protein: CSVGDRGGSYEQYF
CDR3 DNA: TGCAGCGTTGGAGACAGGGGAGGCTCCTACGAGCAGTACTTC

D gene: TRBD2
J gene: TRBJ2-1
V gene: TRBV7-2
clone size: -
CDR3 protein: CASSLMSSGSNNEQFF
CDR3 DNA: TGTGCCAGCAGCTTAATGTCTAGCGGGAGCAACAATGAGCAGTTCTTC

D gene: -
J gene: TRBJ1-1
V gene: TRBV5-1
clone size: -
CDR3 protein: CASSLNGDSGTEAFF
CDR3 DNA: TGCGCCAGCAGCTTGAACGGGGATAGCGGCACTGAAGCTTTCTTT

D gene: TRBD1
J gene: TRBJ1-3
V gene: TRBV6-5
clone size: -
CDR3 protein: CASSQSGTGGNTIYF
CDR3 DNA: TGTGCCAGCAGTCAATCCGGGACAGGTGGAAACACCATATATTTT

D gene: -
J gene: TRBJ1-2
V gene: TRBV30
clone size: -
CDR3 protein: CAWSESGNYGYTF
CDR3 DNA: TGTGCCTGGAGTGAGAGCGGAAACTATGGCTACACCTTC

D gene: TRBD1
J gene: TRBJ1-1
V gene: TRBV6-4
clone size: -
CDR3 protein: CASSQTGANTEAFF
CDR3 DNA: TGTGCCAGCAGTCAGACAGGGGCGAACACTGAAGCTTTCTTT

D gene: -
J gene: TRBJ1-2
V gene: TRBV19
clone size: -
CDR3 protein: CASSRRGTGYTF
CDR3 DNA: TGTGCCAGTAGTCGACGGGGCACCGGCTACACCTTC

D gene: TRBD2
J gene: TRBJ2-1
V gene: TRBV6-1
clone size: -
CDR3 protein: CASSEVSGGTYNEQFF
CDR3 DNA: TGTGCCAGCAGTGAAGTTAGCGGGGGAACCTACAATGAGCAGTTCTTC

D gene: -
J gene: TRBJ2-2
V gene: TRBV6-6
clone size: -
CDR3 protein: CASSYVGPGELFF
CDR3 DNA: TGTGCCAGCAGTTACGTCGGCCCCGGGGAGCTGTTTTTT

D gene: -
J gene: TRBJ1-5
V gene: TRBV28
clone size: -
CDR3 protein: CASPPSPGVASRQPQHF
CDR3 DNA: TGTGCCAGCCCCCCATCCCCAGGGGTCGCCTCTCGTCAGCCCCAGCATTTT

D gene: -
J gene: TRBJ2-7
V gene: TRBV4-1
clone size: once
CDR3 protein: CASSQAAGTGYEQYF
CDR3 DNA: TGCGCCAGCAGCCAAGCGGCCGGGACTGGGTACGAGCAGTACTTC

D gene: -
J gene: TRBJ1-2
V gene: TRBV30
clone size: -
CDR3 protein: CAWRGGVQNGYTF
CDR3 DNA: TGTGCCTGGAGAGGAGGGGTGCAAAATGGCTACACCTTC

D gene: -
J gene: TRBJ1-2
V gene: TRBV2
clone size: -
CDR3 protein: CASSGLRTANYGYTF
CDR3 DNA: TGTGCCAGCAGTGGATTACGGACAGCTAACTATGGCTACACCTTC

D gene: TRBD1
J gene: TRBJ1-3
V gene: TRBV18
clone size: -
CDR3 protein: CASSPGTGGNTIYF
CDR3 DNA: TGTGCCAGCTCACCCGGGACAGGGGGAAACACCATATATTTT

D gene: -
J gene: TRBJ1-3
V gene: TRBV10-3
clone size: -
CDR3 protein: CAISGTDSGNTIYF
CDR3 DNA: TGTGCCATCAGTGGGACTGACTCTGGAAACACCATATATTTT

D gene: -
J gene: TRBJ1-1
V gene: TRBV9
clone size: -
CDR3 protein: CASSVSGPGGVNTEAFF
CDR3 DNA: TGTGCCAGCAGCGTCTCGGGACCCGGGGGTGTGAACACTGAAGCTTTCTTT

D gene: -
J gene: TRBJ2-2
V gene: TRBV5-1
clone size: -
CDR3 protein: CASSLEPGLNTGELFF
CDR3 DNA: TGCGCCAGCAGCTTGGAACCGGGACTTAACACCGGGGAGCTGTTTTTT

D gene: -
J gene: TRBJ1-1
V gene: TRBV30
clone size: few
CDR3 protein: CAWDRQGDTEAFF
CDR3 DNA: TGTGCCTGGGACCGGCAGGGAGACACTGAAGCTTTCTTT

D gene: TRBD2
J gene: TRBJ2-1
V gene: TRBV18
clone size: once
CDR3 protein: CASSPLAAGANEQFF
CDR3 DNA: TGTGCCAGCTCACCCCTGGCAGCGGGAGCCAATGAGCAGTTCTTC

D gene: -
J gene: TRBJ1-5
V gene: TRBV27
clone size: -
CDR3 protein: CASSRWGINQPQHF
CDR3 DNA: TGTGCCAGCAGTCGGTGGGGGATCAATCAGCCCCAGCATTTT

D gene: -
J gene: TRBJ2-1
V gene: TRBV5-1
clone size: once
CDR3 protein: CASSRTDRSYNEQFF
CDR3 DNA: TGCGCCAGCAGCCGAACAGACCGCTCCTACAATGAGCAGTTCTTC

D gene: -
J gene: TRBJ2-2
V gene: TRBV5-1
clone size: -
CDR3 protein: CASSLGTARTGELFF
CDR3 DNA: TGCGCCAGCAGCTTGGGGACAGCCAGGACCGGGGAGCTGTTTTTT

D gene: -
J gene: TRBJ2-5
V gene: TRBV7-6
clone size: -
CDR3 protein: CASSVGFRETQYF
CDR3 DNA: TGTGCCAGCAGCGTAGGGTTTAGGGAGACCCAGTACTTC

D gene: TRBD1
J gene: TRBJ2-5
V gene: TRBV5-1
clone size: -
CDR3 protein: CASSSQGKETQYF
CDR3 DNA: TGCGCCAGCAGCTCACAGGGGAAGGAGACCCAGTACTTC

D gene: -
J gene: TRBJ2-3
V gene: TRBV6-4
clone size: -
CDR3 protein: CASSRQLWDTQYF
CDR3 DNA: TGTGCCAGCAGTCGTCAGTTGTGGGATACGCAGTATTTT

D gene: -
J gene: TRBJ1-2
V gene: TRBV6-5
clone size: -
CDR3 protein: CASSNLTGPLYGYTF
CDR3 DNA: TGTGCCAGCAGTAACTTAACAGGGCCGCTCTATGGCTACACCTTC

D gene: -
J gene: TRBJ1-4
V gene: TRBV5-1
clone size: -
CDR3 protein: CASSLLASTNEKLFF
CDR3 DNA: TGCGCCAGCAGCTTGTTAGCTTCAACTAATGAAAAACTGTTTTTT

D gene: -
J gene: TRBJ2-7
V gene: TRBV19
clone size: -
CDR3 protein: CASSMQGGYEQYF
CDR3 DNA: TGTGCCAGTAGTATGCAGGGCGGCTACGAGCAGTACTTC

D gene: -
J gene: TRBJ1-2
V gene: TRBV5-5
clone size: -
CDR3 protein: CASSLVWQANYGYTF
CDR3 DNA: TGTGCCAGCAGCTTGGTTTGGCAGGCTAACTATGGCTACACCTTC

D gene: TRBD1
J gene: TRBJ2-1
V gene: TRBV5-6
clone size: -
CDR3 protein: CASEGQDSYNEQFF
CDR3 DNA: TGTGCCAGCGAGGGACAGGACTCCTACAATGAGCAGTTCTTC

D gene: TRBD1
J gene: TRBJ1-5
V gene: TRBV2
clone size: -
CDR3 protein: CASSADRGGNQPQHF
CDR3 DNA: TGTGCCAGCAGTGCTGACAGGGGGGGCAATCAGCCCCAGCATTTT

D gene: -
J gene: TRBJ1-1
V gene: TRBV7-9
clone size: -
CDR3 protein: CASSLSGIGTEAFF
CDR3 DNA: TGTGCCAGCAGCTTAAGCGGGATTGGCACTGAAGCTTTCTTT

D gene: -
J gene: TRBJ1-5
V gene: TRBV5-1
clone size: -
CDR3 protein: CASSSESNQPQHF
CDR3 DNA: TGCGCCAGCAGCTCAGAGAGCAATCAGCCCCAGCATTTT

D gene: TRBD2
J gene: TRBJ2-7
V gene: TRBV7-2
clone size: -
CDR3 protein: CASNLAGRAYEQYF
CDR3 DNA: TGTGCCAGCAATCTCGCCGGGAGGGCCTACGAGCAGTACTTC

D gene: -
J gene: TRBJ1-4
V gene: TRBV4-1
clone size: -
CDR3 protein: CASSQGPQTSTNEKLFF
CDR3 DNA: TGCGCCAGCAGCCAGGGCCCTCAGACGAGTACTAATGAAAAACTGTTTTTT

D gene: -
J gene: TRBJ1-6
V gene: TRBV25-1
clone size: -
CDR3 protein: CASSEARLDSPLHF
CDR3 DNA: TGTGCCAGCAGTGAGGCAAGGTTGGATTCACCCCTCCACTTT

D gene: -
J gene: TRBJ2-5
V gene: TRBV18
clone size: -
CDR3 protein: CASSPGGRVGETQYF
CDR3 DNA: TGTGCCAGCTCACCGGGGGGAAGGGTTGGAGAGACCCAGTACTTC

D gene: -
J gene: TRBJ1-1
V gene: TRBV5-6
clone size: -
CDR3 protein: CASRQAGTNPGGAFF
CDR3 DNA: TGTGCCAGCAGACAGGCAGGGACGAATCCTGGGGGGGCTTTCTTT

D gene: -
J gene: TRBJ2-5
V gene: TRBV25-1
clone size: once
CDR3 protein: CASSELGPPGLETQYF
CDR3 DNA: TGTGCCAGCAGTGAATTAGGCCCCCCAGGGTTGGAGACCCAGTACTTC

D gene: TRBD1
J gene: TRBJ1-2
V gene: TRBV2
clone size: -
CDR3 protein: CASRGRGDRNYGYTF
CDR3 DNA: TGTGCCAGCAGGGGCCGCGGGGACAGAAACTATGGCTACACCTTC

D gene: -
J gene: TRBJ2-1
V gene: TRBV5-1
clone size: -
CDR3 protein: CASSLRGDLNNEQFF
CDR3 DNA: TGCGCCAGCAGCTTAAGAGGAGATTTAAACAATGAGCAGTTCTTC